The 24 T cell receptor beta chains in this list originate from one sample, sequenced in a study of blood T cell repertoires in COVID-19 (dated by TCRdb to about 2020). Libraries were prepared through the immunoSEQ multiplex PCR assay. TCRdb holds this immuneACCESS table with in-frame rearrangements only. Some clones are missing; in checked studies, unresolved V genes explain under half, and the rest has no known cause. Here the sample has under 300,000 clones; just under 85% occur a single time. The ten most abundant clones make up more than 4% of the sample. Specimen: peripheral blood. The receptors come from a man in his forties or fifties with acute or convalescent COVID-19.

This clone was observed a single time. J is TRBJ2-3 and V is TRBV6-2 or TRBV6-3; TRBD2 is a possible D gene (5 bases). Germline CDR1 is MNHEY and CDR2 is SVGEGT. Trimming took 3 bases from V and 1 from J, leaving 8 bases between them. CDR3 length: 14 residues. The CDR3 DNA follows: TGTGCCAGCAGTTATTTGGGAGGCACAGATACGCAGTATTTT. Protein sequence: CASSYLGGTDTQYF.

The chain combines TRBV5-8 with TRBJ1-1; 8 bases align to TRBD1. The CDR3 spans 14 residues. The V gene's germline CDR1 is SGHTS and CDR2 YDEGEE. V shed 2 bases and J 4 bases; nucleotides not matched to a gene: 4. CDR3: CASSFTGGITEAFF. The CDR3 DNA follows: TGTGCCAGCAGCTTTACAGGGGGTATCACTGAAGCTTTCTTT.

This clone has a single count. The rearrangement joins TRBV7-6 to TRBJ2-5; 10 bases align to TRBD2. The CDR3 contains 14 residues. The ends lost 8 bases at V and 2 bases at J; junction bases unmatched: 5. The germline V gene has CDR1 SGHVS and CDR2 FNYEAQ. In nucleotides, the CDR3 is TGTGCCAGCGGTATAGCGGGGGGACAAGAGACCCAGTACTTC. Its protein product is CASGIAGGQETQYF.

This chain's CDR3 is CASSESRSGGREQYF. CDR3 sequence (DNA): TGTGCCAGCAGTGAATCCCGGAGCGGGGGGAGGGAGCAGTACTTC. The J gene is TRBJ2-7, the V gene TRBV6-1; 9 bases align to TRBD2. V lost 2 bases, J lost 7 bases, and 9 bases stayed unmatched. CDR3 length: 15 amino acids. Germline lookup yields CDR1 MNHNS and CDR2 SASEGT.

The rearrangement links TRBV4-1 to TRBJ1-2, with D perhaps matching TRBD1 (6 bases). This CDR3 region has 16 residues. The germline V gene has CDR1 MGHRA and CDR2 YSYEKL. Trimming took off 4 bases at V and 4 bases at J, with 19 bases between the two ends. Here the CDR3 reads CASSPHGQLAGYGYTF. Written as DNA, the CDR3 is TGCGCCAGCAGCCCCCATGGACAGCTAGCTGGCTATGGCTACACCTTC.

This rearrangement joins TRBV19 to TRBJ2-3; possibly TRBD2 for D (5 bases). Germline V gene data show CDR1 as LNHDA and CDR2 as SQIVND (reference sequence). This CDR3 is 13 amino acids long. V gave up 3 bases and J gave up 4 bases, with 8 bases separating them. DNA of the CDR3: TGTGCCAGTAGTATTCTAGCAGCAGATACGCAGTATTTT. Protein: CASSILAADTQYF.

The chain recombines TRBV7-9 with TRBJ2-3; no definite D call. CDR1 is SEHNR and CDR2 is FQNEAQ in the germline V gene (reference sequence). This CDR3 region has 17 residues. V was pared by 0 bases and J by 4 bases, with 17 bases between. The CDR3 protein is CASSLAASLVSPDTQYF. DNA of the CDR3: TGTGCCAGCAGCTTAGCCGCTTCCTTAGTTAGCCCAGATACGCAGTATTTT.

The chain uses TRBV18 and TRBJ2-7; tentative D call: TRBD1 (6 bases). V lost 3 bases and J lost 6, with 12 bases in between. Germline lookup yields CDR1 KGHSH and CDR2 LQKENI. CDR3 length equals 13 residues. Here the CDR3 reads CASSPIDRTEQYF. The DNA for the CDR3 is TGTGCCAGCTCACCGATCGACAGGACCGAGCAGTACTTC.

The rearrangement joins TRBV6-2 or TRBV6-3 to TRBJ2-7; 8 bases map to TRBD2. This CDR3 is 13 amino acids long. Germline CDR1 and CDR2: MNHEY and SVGEGT. After removal of 5 bases from V and 5 bases from J, the junction contained 5 bases not matched to a gene. The CDR3 DNA is TGTGCCAGCAGTCTCAGCGGGAGTCACGAGCAGTACTTC. The encoded protein is CASSLSGSHEQYF.

The chain has TRBV9 and TRBJ2-5; 7 nucleotides match TRBD2. Germline V gives CDR1 SGDLS, CDR2 YYNGEE. CDR3 length: 14 residues. V shed 0 bases, J shed 5 bases, and the junction held 4 bases outside the gene matches. The CDR3 protein is CASSVGYGGETQYF. The CDR3 DNA is TGTGCCAGCAGCGTAGGTTACGGGGGGGAGACCCAGTACTTC.

The chain carries TRBV11-2 and TRBJ2-7; D unclear. In germline, CDR1 is SGHAT, CDR2 FQNNGV. The CDR3 spans 13 residues. V lost 5 bases to trimming and J lost 0 bases, with 8 bases between them. This CDR3 is CASSGEVSYEQYF. The DNA of the CDR3 is TGTGCCAGCAGCGGAGAGGTCTCCTACGAGCAGTACTTC.

This chain links TRBV6-4 with TRBJ1-2, with no clear D. V was pared by 8 bases and J by 8 bases, with 9 bases between. The germline CDR1 and CDR2 sequences are MRHNA and SNTAGT. This CDR3 contains 10 residues. The CDR3 region has the DNA TGTGCCAGCTACGCAGCGGGCTACACCTTC. It specifies CASYAAGYTF.

The chain carries TRBV5-1 and TRBJ1-5; D unclear. Germline V gene sequence: CDR1 SGHRS, CDR2 YFSETQ. Trimming removed 1 base at V and 3 bases at J, with 11 bases between. The CDR3 sequence is 15 residues long. CDR3 DNA sequence: TGCGCCAGCAGCTTGTCGTGGGGAGCCAATCAGCCCCAGCATTTT. Its translation is CASSLSWGANQPQHF.

The DNA for the CDR3 is TGTGCCAGCAGCGCCGACAGGGGGACAGCGAACACCGGGGAGCTGTTTTTT. It translates to CASSADRGTANTGELFF. The genes are TRBV9 and TRBJ2-2; 9 bases align to TRBD1. The CDR3 length is 17 residues. Germline V lookup: CDR1 SGDLS, CDR2 YYNGEE. V lost 3 bases to trimming and J lost 0 bases; unmatched junction nucleotides: 6.

CDR3 loop: CASSLIPGQGEDTQYF. The DNA for the CDR3 is TGCGCCAGCAGCTTGATTCCGGGACAGGGGGAAGATACGCAGTATTTT. The V gene is TRBV5-1, the J gene TRBJ2-3; TRBD1 aligns across 11 bases. The ends lost 1 base at V and 5 bases at J; junction bases unmatched: 6. CDR3 length: 16 amino acids. The V gene's germline CDR1 is SGHRS and CDR2 YFSETQ.

This clone was observed at least ten times. The chain employs TRBV5-6 and TRBJ2-7; tentatively, D is TRBD1 (6 bases). CDR1 is SGHDT and CDR2 is YYEEEE in the germline V gene. V was clipped by 0 bases and J by 3 bases, with 10 bases between them. The CDR3 is 14 residues long. CDR3 sequence: CASSLEGGFYEQYF. In DNA, the CDR3 is TGTGCCAGCAGCTTGGAAGGGGGATTCTACGAGCAGTACTTC.

This clone was counted between two and nine times. The genes are TRBV6-4 and TRBJ2-1; TRBD2 matches 14 bases. CDR1 is MRHNA, CDR2 SNTAGT, per germline. The junction had 3 bases not matched to a gene; V was cut back by 5 bases and J by 6 bases. This CDR3 comprises 15 residues. Here the CDR3 DNA reads TGTGCCAGCAGTCTGACTAGCGGGGGGGCCAATGAGCAGTTCTTC. It translates to CASSLTSGGANEQFF.

This chain uses TRBV6-5 with TRBJ1-5, with 7 nucleotides matching TRBD1. Trimming at V came to 0 bases and at J to 2 bases, leaving 1 base not matched to a gene. Germline V gene sequence: CDR1 MNHEY, CDR2 SVGAGI. The CDR3 contains 15 residues. The CDR3 bases are TGTGCCAGCAGTTACTCTACAGGGGGCAATCAGCCCCAGCATTTT. Its protein is CASSYSTGGNQPQHF.

Only one count was recorded for this clone. The chain joins TRBV19 to TRBJ2-7; 7 nucleotides line up with TRBD2. Losses at the gene ends were 1 base for V and 2 bases for J; bases not matched to a gene: 5. Germline loops: CDR1 LNHDA, CDR2 SQIVND (reference sequence). CDR3 length: 15 amino acids. The CDR3 DNA reads TGTGCCAGTAGTATAGTCGCGGGGGAGACCTACGAGCAGTACTTC. Protein sequence: CASSIVAGETYEQYF.

This chain connects TRBV5-1 to TRBJ1-6, with no clear D. The ends were cut back, 0 bases at V and 6 bases at J, with 7 bases in the middle. This CDR3 is 14 amino acids long. The germline gives CDR1 SGHRS, CDR2 YFSETQ. The CDR3 DNA follows: TGCGCCAGCAGCTTGGGGGAGTTTAATTCACCCCTCCACTTT. It translates to CASSLGEFNSPLHF.

The chain employs TRBV5-4 and TRBJ2-5; 11 bases map to TRBD2. The germline V gene encodes CDR1 SGHNT and CDR2 YYREEE (reference sequence). Germline trimming cut 0 bases from V and 5 bases from J; bases unmatched to any gene: 15. The length of the CDR3 is 19 residues. CDR3 in DNA: TGTGCCAGCAGCTTGGGGGGTAGCGGGAGGGCCCTCGTATCGGAGACCCAGTACTTC. This sequence encodes CASSLGGSGRALVSETQYF.

This clone has just a few counts. The DNA of the CDR3 is TGTGCCAGCAGCATAGGACAGGGGTTAGGTAATGAAAAACTGTTTTTT. Its translation: CASSIGQGLGNEKLFF. V gene TRBV3-1 (or the pseudogene TRBV3-2) combines with J gene TRBJ1-4; 9 bases line up with TRBD1. CDR3 length equals 16 residues. Per the germline V gene, CDR1 is LGHDT and CDR2 is YNNKEL (reference sequence). V lost 5 bases, J lost 4 bases, and 8 bases stayed unmatched.

This clone was found once. The chain recombines TRBV29-1 with TRBJ2-5; the match to TRBD2 covers 8 bases. The J segment lost 5 bases and the V segment lost 5 bases, leaving 4 bases of the junction unmatched. The CDR3 is made up of 12 amino acids. Germline CDR1 is SQVTM and CDR2 is ANQGSEA. The CDR3 is CSVKREWETQYF. As DNA, the CDR3 is TGCAGCGTTAAGCGGGAGTGGGAGACCCAGTACTTC.

This chain uses TRBV19 with TRBJ1-5; D gene ambiguous. In germline, CDR1 is LNHDA, CDR2 SQIVND (reference sequence). V lost 11 bases, J lost 4 bases, and 18 bases lay in between. The CDR3 runs to 14 residues. The CDR3 protein is CASSRGSANQPQHF. CDR3 in DNA: TGTGCCTCAAGTCGTGGGTCAGCGAATCAGCCCCAGCATTTT.